One and the same sample provided the 18 T cell receptor beta chains below, sequenced in a study of T cell repertoires in cytomegalovirus infection. TCRdb re-analysed the reads in MiXCR, keeping a single row per CDR3 protein. The sample includes more than 350,000 distinct CDR3 sequences, roughly 30% of them seen just once. Sequences were obtained from PBMCs. The receptors shown here come from a human donor in good health (CMV status not recorded). Some clones in this sample may be carry-over from other donors' samples.

This clonotype has just a few counts. The CDR3 sequence: CASSLATLYF. CDR3 coding DNA: TGTGCCAGCAGCTTAGCGACTTTGTACTTC. The chain combines TRBV7-2 with TRBJ2-5; D unresolved. The CDR3 is 10 residues long. The germline gives CDR1 SGHTA, CDR2 FQGNSA. Deletions cut 0 bases from V and 13 bases from J, with 6 bases between.

The J gene is TRBJ1-6, the V gene TRBV5-1, with unresolved D. The V gene lost 0 bases and the J gene lost 7 bases, with 11 bases spanning the gap. The germline gives CDR1 SGHRS, CDR2 YFSETQ. This CDR3 has 15 residues. CDR3 in amino acids: CASSLALAVNSPLHF. For the CDR3, the DNA is TGCGCCAGCAGCTTGGCCCTAGCGGTGAATTCACCCCTCCACTTT.

This chain joins TRBV15 and TRBJ2-3; D might be TRBD1 (7 bases). Germline loops: CDR1 LNHNV, CDR2 YYDKDF (reference sequence). This CDR3 spans 13 amino acids. V was clipped by 8 bases and J by 1 base, with 10 bases between them. Here the CDR3 reads CATQGGGTDTQYF. The CDR3 DNA is TGTGCCACCCAGGGGGGAGGCACAGATACGCAGTATTTT. Full variable domain (missing parts from reference TRBV15 and TRBJ2-3): DAMVIQNPRYQVTQFGKPVTLSCSQTLNHNVMYWYQQKSSQAPKLLFHYYDKDFNNEADTPDNFQSRRPNTSFCFLDIRSPGLGDTAMYLCATQGGGTDTQYFGPGTRLTVL.

For this clonotype: Germline is not matched at one junction end, which may reflect a read error. The J gene is TRBJ2-1, the V gene TRBV20-1; D perhaps matches TRBD1 (6 bases). Germline V gene sequence: CDR1 DFQATT, CDR2 SNEGSKA (reference sequence). The CDR3 loop spans 16 amino acids. CDR3 in amino acids: CSARGTATGRDNEHLF. CDR3 sequence (DNA): TGCAGTGCACGAGGTACTGCCACAGGGAGAGACAATGAGCATTTATTC.

CDR3 DNA: TGCAGTGCTAGAGATCCTAGGGAGAGCTCCTACAATGAGCAGTTCTTC. It encodes CSARDPRESSYNEQFF. V gene TRBV20-1 combines with J gene TRBJ2-1; D is perhaps TRBD2 (5 bases). Germline V gives CDR1 DFQATT, CDR2 SNEGSKA (reference sequence). V was cut by 0 bases and J by 0 bases, with 12 bases left in between. The CDR3 sequence is 16 residues long.

A few counts support this clonotype. The chain has TRBV2 and TRBJ1-6; 7 bases fit TRBD1. The junction had 7 bases not matched to a gene; V was cut back by 4 bases and J by 10 bases. The CDR3 runs 14 residues. Germline V gene lookup returns CDR1 SNHLY and CDR2 FYNNEI. CDR3 residues: CASSGGTGDSPLHF. CDR3 bases: TGTGCCAGCAGTGGGGGAACAGGGGACTCACCCCTCCACTTT.

This rearrangement joins TRBV12-3 or TRBV12-4 to TRBJ1-4; 8 bases are shared with TRBD1. The V gene end was trimmed by 7 bases and the J gene end by 6 bases; junction bases not matched to a gene: 13. This CDR3 has 16 amino acids. The CDR3 loop is CASTVLPGGSDEKLFF. In DNA, the CDR3 is TGTGCCAGCACCGTCCTTCCAGGGGGCTCGGATGAAAAACTGTTTTTT.

This clonotype was seen a handful of times. The chain recombines TRBV6-2 or TRBV6-3 with TRBJ1-3; possibly TRBD1 for D (5 bases). V was shortened by 7 bases and J by 2 bases, with 12 bases between the two germline ends. This CDR3 contains 14 residues. Germline CDR1 MNHEY, CDR2 SVGEGT. The chain's CDR3 is CASMKGPPGNTIYF. CDR3 bases: TGTGCCAGCATGAAGGGGCCTCCTGGAAACACCATATATTTT.

The J gene is TRBJ1-2, the V gene TRBV6-2 or TRBV6-3; TRBD1 might be the D (5 bases). The germline V gene encodes CDR1 MNHEY and CDR2 SVGEGT. The V and J ends lost 5 bases and 5 bases respectively, with 18 bases between them. The CDR3 spans 15 residues. CDR3 region: CASSKTGMTEYGYTF. The CDR3 DNA is TGTGCCAGCAGTAAGACCGGGATGACAGAGTATGGCTACACCTTC.

This clonotype was seen many times. V usage is TRBV7-2 and J usage is TRBJ2-7; 9 positions agree with TRBD2. The V segment lost 3 bases and the J segment 7 bases; nucleotides outside the gene matches: 13. Germline CDR1 is SGHTA and CDR2 is FQGNSA. The CDR3 runs to 16 residues. The CDR3 coding sequence is TGTGCCAGCAGCTTCTTGCCCGACCGGCGGGAGGGGGAGCAGTACTTC. Translating gives CASSFLPDRREGEQYF.

The V gene is TRBV19, the J gene TRBJ2-1, with TRBD2 matching over 8 bases. CDR1 and CDR2 from the germline V gene are LNHDA and SQIVND (reference sequence). Germline trimming cut 6 bases from V and 7 bases from J; bases unmatched to any gene: 14. The CDR3 has 16 residues. For the CDR3, the DNA is TGTGCCAGTAGCGGCCCGGCGGGGGGATCGGGTAATGAGCAGTTCTTC. It is translated as CASSGPAGGSGNEQFF.

This clonotype occurred many times. This sequence joins TRBV7-3 and TRBJ2-3; the match to TRBD2 covers 12 bases. V lost 2 bases to trimming and J lost 0 bases; unmatched junction nucleotides: 9. The CDR3 sequence is 19 residues long. Germline V CDR1 and CDR2: SGHTA, FQGTGA. The CDR3 nucleotides are TGTGCCAGCAGCTTATCCCCTAGCGGGGGGGCCTCTAGCACAGATACGCAGTATTTT. This sequence encodes CASSLSPSGGASSTDTQYF.

J is TRBJ1-1 and V is TRBV6-2 or TRBV6-3; D unresolved. Germline values: CDR1 MNHEY, CDR2 SVGEGT. The CDR3 has 16 residues. V gave up 2 bases and J gave up 6 bases, with 19 bases separating them. The CDR3 protein is CASSYAVGPREAEAFF. The DNA of the CDR3 is TGTGCCAGCAGTTACGCGGTCGGGCCGCGAGAGGCTGAAGCTTTCTTT.

This clonotype was observed a handful of times. V and J are TRBV7-6 and TRBJ2-3, with D uncertain. The CDR3 contains 12 residues. V gave up 5 bases and J gave up 9 bases, with 12 bases separating them. CDR1 and CDR2 from the germline V gene are SGHVS and FNYEAQ. The CDR3 loop is CASSPLSKTQYF. CDR3 nucleotide sequence: TGTGCCAGCAGCCCACTTAGTAAAACGCAGTATTTT. Full variable domain (missing parts from reference TRBV7-6 and TRBJ2-3): GAGVSQSPRYKVTKRGQDVALRCDPISGHVSLYWYRQALGQGPEFLTYFNYEAQQDKSGLPNDRFSAERPEGSISTLTIQRTEQRDSAMYRCASSPLSKTQYFGPGTRLTVL.

This clonotype was seen at least ten times. The CDR3 is CASSLALGPNYGYTF. The CDR3 DNA reads as TGTGCCAGCAGCTTGGCCCTCGGCCCAAACTATGGCTACACCTTC. This sequence joins TRBV7-8 and TRBJ1-2; D not resolved. With 3 bases removed from V and 2 bases from J, the gap between germline ends came to 13 bases. There are 15 residues in the CDR3. Germline-derived CDR1 and CDR2 are SGHVS and FQNEAQ.

This clonotype was seen at least ten times. The chain couples TRBV28 to TRBJ2-2; D may match TRBD1 or TRBD2 (5 bases each). Germline V gene lookup returns CDR1 MDHEN and CDR2 SYDVKM. The CDR3 spans 16 residues. With 5 bases removed from V and 3 bases from J, the gap between germline ends came to 16 bases. The CDR3 is CASSQTRDGYTGELFF. The DNA for the CDR3 is TGTGCCAGCAGTCAGACCCGGGACGGCTACACCGGGGAGCTGTTTTTT.

This clonotype was recorded at least ten times. The chain links TRBV7-6 to TRBJ2-7, with a weak D call TRBD1 (5 bases). The CDR3 contains 13 residues. V lost 5 bases and J 3 bases, leaving 11 bases between the germline ends. Germline CDR1 is SGHVS and CDR2 is FNYEAQ. The CDR3 nucleotides read TGTGCCAGCAGCCAGGGATGGGGCTACGAGCAGTACTTC. This translates into CASSQGWGYEQYF.

This clonotype has just a few counts. The V call is TRBV20-1, the J call TRBJ2-3; a possible D gene is TRBD2 (6 bases). This CDR3 region has 14 residues. Trimming pared 3 bases from V and 0 bases from J, leaving 10 bases between. The germline CDR1 and CDR2 sequences are DFQATT and SNEGSKA (reference sequence). The CDR3, as DNA: TGCAGTGCTAGTTGGGGGACTAGCACAGATACGCAGTATTTT. Translated, it gives CSASWGTSTDTQYF.